This entry lists 28 T cell receptor beta chains sequenced from one sample in a study of brain T cells in children with intractable seizures (dated by TCRdb to the early 2020s). The method behind the library was the immunoSEQ multiplex PCR assay. TCRdb provides this immuneACCESS table in a form limited to in-frame rearrangements. Some clones are lacking; in checked studies, under half of them reflect an unresolved V gene, and why the rest are absent is not known. The sample has around 340,000 clones on record, over 90% of them singletons. The ten top clones hold roughly 5.7% of the sample. The sample's time point label, decoded: blood from clinic visit 5 months post-surgery; TSC patient then seizure free. This material consisted of peripheral blood, taken 5 to 6 months after surgery. The receptors were gathered from a boy under two years old with tuberous sclerosis and intractable seizures.

The V gene is TRBV30, the J gene TRBJ2-5; 8 positions match TRBD2. The V segment lost 1 base and the J segment 5 bases; nucleotides outside the gene matches: 0. The CDR3 loop spans 12 amino acids. The V gene's germline CDR1 is GTSNPN and CDR2 SVGIG (reference sequence). CDR3 sequence (DNA): TGTGCCTGGAGTGGGACTAGCGAGACCCAGTACTTC. Residues: CAWSGTSETQYF.

V is TRBV19 and J is TRBJ2-5; the D gene is possibly TRBD1 (5 bases). The CDR3 is made up of 14 amino acids. The germline gives CDR1 LNHDA, CDR2 SQIVND (reference sequence). The germline V and J ends were trimmed by 5 bases and 5 bases, with 15 bases remaining between them. The CDR3 DNA is TGTGCCAGTAGTCCCTCTCAGGGTGATGAGACCCAGTACTTC. It specifies CASSPSQGDETQYF. The complete variable domain, with remaining parts taken from reference TRBV19 and TRBJ2-5, reads DGGITQSPKYLFRKEGQNVTLSCEQNLNHDAMYWYRQDPGQGLRLIYYSQIVNDFQKGDIAEGYSVSREKKESFPLTVTSAQKNPTAFYLCASSPSQGDETQYFGPGTRLLVL.

This clone was picked up one time. The chain employs TRBV6-5 and TRBJ1-5; D is undetermined. V was clipped by 2 bases and J by 5 bases, with 7 bases between them. The germline V gene encodes CDR1 MNHEY and CDR2 SVGAGI. CDR3 length: 13 amino acids. The CDR3 DNA follows: TGTGCCAGCAGTTACGACGTCGATCAGCCCCAGCATTTT. Translated: CASSYDVDQPQHF.

The chain employs TRBV5-1 and TRBJ1-6, with TRBD1 identical over 9 bases. V was clipped by 1 base and J by 9 bases; unmatched bases: 14. The V gene's germline CDR1 is SGHRS and CDR2 YFSETQ. The CDR3 extends over 18 amino acids. The CDR3 sequence: CASSLTETVPGQGSPLHF. DNA of the CDR3: TGCGCCAGCAGCTTGACCGAAACGGTCCCGGGACAGGGTTCACCCCTCCACTTT. Complete variable domain (other parts from reference TRBV5-1 and TRBJ1-6): KAGVTQTPRYLIKTRGQQVTLSCSPISGHRSVSWYQQTPGQGLQFLFEYFSETQRNKGNFPGRFSGRQFSNSRSEMNVSTLELGDSALYLCASSLTETVPGQGSPLHFGNGTRLTVT.

A single count supports this clone. The V and J genes are TRBV10-1 and TRBJ2-2, with 10 bases lining up with TRBD1. The CDR3 spans 15 residues. V gave up 8 bases and J gave up 6 bases; unmatched junction bases: 9. The germline V gene encodes CDR1 WNHNN and CDR2 SYGVQD (reference sequence). The CDR3 DNA sequence: TGCGCCAGCGGGGCAGACAGGGGGCTCGCCGGGGAGCTGTTTTTT. Translated: CASGADRGLAGELFF.

The V and J genes are TRBV4-1 and TRBJ2-1; TRBD2 agrees at 12 bases. Unmatched junction bases numbered 6, after V lost 1 base and J lost 11 bases. The CDR3 has 15 residues. Germline loops: CDR1 MGHRA, CDR2 YSYEKL. DNA of the CDR3: TGCGCCAGCAGCCAAGTGCTAGCGGGGGGGCTTCAGCAGTTCTTC. Its protein is CASSQVLAGGLQQFF.

The gene calls are TRBV7-9 and TRBJ2-1; 8 nucleotides align to TRBD1. The CDR3 spans 18 residues. Trimming took 5 bases from V and 7 from J; bases not matched to a gene: 19. CDR1 and CDR2 (germline): SEHNR, FQNEAQ (reference sequence). The CDR3 spells CASSVSQDRVFVENEQFF. The CDR3 DNA sequence: TGTGCCAGCAGCGTCAGTCAGGACAGGGTATTCGTGGAAAATGAGCAGTTCTTC.

The V call is TRBV5-4, the J call TRBJ2-5; no clear D. CDR1 is SGHNT, CDR2 YYREEE, per germline (reference sequence). V was trimmed by 4 bases and J by 4 bases, leaving 5 bases between them. This CDR3 has 11 residues. CDR3 DNA sequence: TGTGCCAGCAGCGCCTCAGAGACCCAGTACTTC. Translation: CASSASETQYF.

This clone has a handful of counts. The rearrangement joins TRBV19 to TRBJ1-5; D possibly corresponds to TRBD1 (5 bases). CDR1 and CDR2 from the germline V gene are LNHDA and SQIVND (reference sequence). CDR3 length: 16 residues. The V end was cut by 7 bases, the J end by 1 base, with 17 bases between. CDR3 amino acids: CASTFEAGLSNQPQHF. CDR3 in DNA: TGTGCCAGTACCTTCGAGGCAGGGCTAAGCAATCAGCCCCAGCATTTT.

The chain couples TRBV5-4 to TRBJ1-1; no definite D call. The CDR3 totals 13 residues. The germline CDR1 and CDR2 sequences are SGHNT and YYREEE (reference sequence). V lost 1 base, J lost 1 base, and 5 bases lay in between. The chain's CDR3 is CASSLRTNTEAFF. CDR3 sequence (DNA): TGTGCCAGCAGCTTGAGAACGAACACTGAAGCTTTCTTT. The full variable domain, in which reference TRBV5-4 and TRBJ1-1 provide the parts outside the CDR3, is ETGVTQSPTHLIKTRGQQVTLRCSSQSGHNTVSWYQQALGQGPQFIFQYYREEENGRGNFPPRFSGLQFPNYSSELNVNALELDDSALYLCASSLRTNTEAFFGQGTRLTVV.

The chain combines TRBV7-2 with TRBJ2-2; D uncertain. V shed 0 bases and J shed 9 bases, with 11 bases lying between them. Germline V lookup: CDR1 SGHTA, CDR2 FQGNSA. This CDR3 has 14 amino acids. The CDR3 protein is CASSLAAGPRELFF. The DNA for the CDR3 is TGTGCCAGCAGCTTAGCTGCAGGACCCAGGGAGCTGTTTTTT.

This sequence joins TRBV19 and TRBJ2-5; the match to TRBD2 covers 10 bases. Trimming took 5 bases from V and 5 from J; bases not matched to a gene: 11. This CDR3 region has 16 residues. CDR1 and CDR2 (germline): LNHDA, SQIVND (reference sequence). CDR3 residues: CASSYRLAGVMETQYF. The CDR3 DNA follows: TGTGCCAGTAGTTACCGGCTAGCGGGAGTTATGGAGACCCAGTACTTC. Full variable domain (outside the CDR3, taken from reference TRBV19 and TRBJ2-5): DGGITQSPKYLFRKEGQNVTLSCEQNLNHDAMYWYRQDPGQGLRLIYYSQIVNDFQKGDIAEGYSVSREKKESFPLTVTSAQKNPTAFYLCASSYRLAGVMETQYFGPGTRLLVL.

The chain recombines TRBV24-1 with TRBJ2-5, with 9 bases lining up with TRBD2. The CDR3 consists of 14 residues. The trim removed 3 bases at V and 5 bases at J, leaving 3 bases unmatched. Germline V gives CDR1 KGHDR, CDR2 SFDVKD. For the CDR3, the DNA is TGTGCCACCAGTGATGGACTAGCGTGGGAGACCCAGTACTTC. Its protein product is CATSDGLAWETQYF.

The gene calls are TRBV7-9 and TRBJ2-5, with TRBD2 matching 16 bases. Germline CDR1 reads SEHNR; CDR2 reads FQNEAQ (reference sequence). V lost 8 bases to trimming and J lost 3 bases; unmatched junction nucleotides: 6. CDR3 length equals 16 residues. Here the CDR3 DNA reads TGTGCCAGCGGGAAAGGGACTAGCGGGGGGGAAGAGACCCAGTACTTC. It specifies CASGKGTSGGEETQYF.

The V gene is TRBV24-1, the J gene TRBJ2-5; TRBD1 is a possible D gene (6 bases). V was clipped by 1 base and J by 3 bases, with 14 bases between them. This CDR3 comprises 16 residues. Per germline, CDR1 KGHDR and CDR2 SFDVKD. The CDR3 bases are TGTGCCACCAGTGATTTCGGGGCAGGGGAAGAAGAGACCCAGTACTTC. Its protein is CATSDFGAGEEETQYF.

The V and J genes are TRBV4-1 and TRBJ1-1; 8 nucleotides match TRBD1. Trimming removed 2 bases from V and 4 bases from J; junction bases left unmatched: 6. The CDR3 length is 15 residues. The germline V gene has CDR1 MGHRA and CDR2 YSYEKL. The CDR3 protein is CASSQSPGGITEAFF. The CDR3 nucleotides read TGCGCCAGCAGCCAATCCCCAGGGGGCATCACTGAAGCTTTCTTT.

The table lists this clone with a count of one. CDR3 loop: CASRLAGPFGNEQFF. The DNA of the CDR3 is TGTGCCAGCCGACTAGCGGGACCGTTTGGCAATGAGCAGTTCTTC. This sequence joins TRBV27 and TRBJ2-1; TRBD2 agrees at 11 bases. This CDR3 is built from 15 residues. Germline V gene lookup returns CDR1 MNHEY and CDR2 SMNVEV (reference sequence). J was trimmed by 6 bases and V by 8 bases; bases with no gene match: 9.

This chain uses TRBV6-5 with TRBJ1-1; D may be TRBD1 (6 bases). The CDR3 covers 13 residues. The V end lost 10 bases, the J end lost 5 bases, and 17 bases lay between the germline ends. Germline values: CDR1 MNHEY, CDR2 SVGAGI. CDR3 amino acids: CATMTGGGTEAFF. The DNA for the CDR3 is TGTGCCACCATGACAGGAGGTGGTACTGAAGCTTTCTTT.

The chain recombines TRBV16 with TRBJ1-5; TRBD1 matches at 9 bases. Germline CDR1 reads KGHSY; CDR2 reads FQNENV. V lost 4 bases and J lost 7; bases outside the gene matches: 11. The CDR3 length is 16 residues. The CDR3 DNA reads as TGTGCCAGCAGCCCCCGCCGGGACAGGGAAAAGCAGCCCCAGCATTTT. Protein product: CASSPRRDREKQPQHF.

The chain recombines TRBV19 with TRBJ2-7; 10 nucleotides agree with TRBD2. This CDR3 spans 17 amino acids. The V and J ends lost 3 bases and 0 bases, in that order; junction bases with no gene match: 8. CDR1 and CDR2 (germline): LNHDA, SQIVND (reference sequence). The CDR3 DNA reads TGTGCCAGTAGTATGCTAGCGGGGGCGACCCGCTCCTACGAGCAGTACTTC. Residues: CASSMLAGATRSYEQYF. Full variable domain (missing parts from reference TRBV19 and TRBJ2-7): DGGITQSPKYLFRKEGQNVTLSCEQNLNHDAMYWYRQDPGQGLRLIYYSQIVNDFQKGDIAEGYSVSREKKESFPLTVTSAQKNPTAFYLCASSMLAGATRSYEQYFGPGTRLTVT.

The chain employs TRBV3-1 (or the pseudogene TRBV3-2) and TRBJ2-1; 9 nucleotides line up with TRBD2. V was clipped by 4 bases and J by 4 bases; unmatched bases: 11. The CDR3 is made up of 17 amino acids. Germline CDR1 and CDR2: LGHDT and YNNKEL (reference sequence). The CDR3 protein is CASSPQGREGGYNEQFF. In DNA, the CDR3 is TGTGCCAGCAGCCCCCAGGGGCGGGAGGGGGGTTACAATGAGCAGTTCTTC.

The rearrangement joins TRBV12-3 or TRBV12-4 to TRBJ2-3; D is unresolved. Trimming cost V 3 bases and J 2 bases, with 0 bases left between them. The CDR3 runs 11 residues. CDR3 amino acids: CASSFTDTQYF. CDR3 DNA: TGTGCCAGCAGTTTCACAGATACGCAGTATTTT.

The chain uses TRBV5-1 and TRBJ1-6, with D tentatively TRBD1 (6 bases). Between the trimmed V and J ends, which lost 4 bases and 9 bases, there was a span of 14 bases. Germline V gives CDR1 SGHRS, CDR2 YFSETQ. CDR3 length equals 14 residues. The CDR3 sequence: CASSEQGRGSPLHF. The CDR3, as DNA: TGCGCCAGCAGCGAACAGGGTAGGGGTTCACCCCTCCACTTT.

This chain links TRBV5-1 with TRBJ2-6; D unresolved. From germline, CDR1 is SGHRS and CDR2 YFSETQ. V was cut by 0 bases and J by 0 bases, with 7 bases left in between. CDR3 length equals 16 residues. As DNA, the CDR3 is TGCGCCAGCAGCTTGGCTCCTCTCTCTGGGGCCAACGTCCTGACTTTC. This sequence encodes CASSLAPLSGANVLTF.

The chain uses TRBV2 and TRBJ1-2; 8 nucleotides match TRBD1. Germline V gene data show CDR1 as SNHLY and CDR2 as FYNNEI. The V segment lost 8 bases and the J segment 8 bases; nucleotides outside the gene matches: 19. The CDR3 contains 16 residues. The CDR3 DNA follows: TGTGCCAGCCAGATGCTGCAGACAGGGGAGGGAAACGGCTACACCTTC. Its translation: CASQMLQTGEGNGYTF. The full variable domain, completed using reference TRBV2 and TRBJ1-2, is EPEVTQTPSHQVTQMGQEVILRCVPISNHLYFYWYRQILGQKVEFLVSFYNNEISEKSEIFDDQFSVERPDGSNFTLKIRSTKLEDSAMYFCASQMLQTGEGNGYTFGSGTRLTVV.

CDR3 protein: CASSFPGSDTQYF. CDR3 DNA sequence: TGTGCCAGCAGCTTTCCAGGGTCAGATACGCAGTATTTT. This chain joins TRBV5-5 and TRBJ2-3, with a weak D call TRBD1 (5 bases). CDR1 SGHKS and CDR2 YYEKEE come from the germline V gene (reference sequence). The ends were cut back, 2 bases at V and 4 bases at J, with 8 bases in the middle. The CDR3 totals 13 residues. Looking up the rest from reference TRBV5-5 and TRBJ2-3 gives the full variable domain: DAGVTQSPTHLIKTRGQQVTLRCSPISGHKSVSWYQQVLGQGPQFIFQYYEKEERGRGNFPDRFSARQFPNYSSELNVNALLLGDSALYLCASSFPGSDTQYFGPGTRLTVL.

This clone was found a few times. The rearrangement links TRBV7-9 to TRBJ1-5; no definite D call. Trimming cost V 1 base and J 11 bases, with 12 bases left between them. Germline CDR1 and CDR2: SEHNR and FQNEAQ (reference sequence). The CDR3 is 13 amino acids. This chain's CDR3 is CASSLDGVESQHF. Written as DNA, the CDR3 is TGTGCCAGCAGCTTAGACGGAGTCGAATCCCAGCATTTT.

V usage is TRBV3-1 (or the pseudogene TRBV3-2) and J usage is TRBJ1-2, with 9 bases aligning to TRBD1. J was trimmed by 7 bases and V by 2 bases; bases with no gene match: 8. The V gene's germline CDR1 is LGHDT and CDR2 YNNKEL (reference sequence). The CDR3 has 15 residues. The CDR3 sequence: CASSQSTGTGPGYTF. CDR3 nucleotide sequence: TGTGCCAGCAGCCAATCTACCGGGACAGGGCCTGGCTACACCTTC.